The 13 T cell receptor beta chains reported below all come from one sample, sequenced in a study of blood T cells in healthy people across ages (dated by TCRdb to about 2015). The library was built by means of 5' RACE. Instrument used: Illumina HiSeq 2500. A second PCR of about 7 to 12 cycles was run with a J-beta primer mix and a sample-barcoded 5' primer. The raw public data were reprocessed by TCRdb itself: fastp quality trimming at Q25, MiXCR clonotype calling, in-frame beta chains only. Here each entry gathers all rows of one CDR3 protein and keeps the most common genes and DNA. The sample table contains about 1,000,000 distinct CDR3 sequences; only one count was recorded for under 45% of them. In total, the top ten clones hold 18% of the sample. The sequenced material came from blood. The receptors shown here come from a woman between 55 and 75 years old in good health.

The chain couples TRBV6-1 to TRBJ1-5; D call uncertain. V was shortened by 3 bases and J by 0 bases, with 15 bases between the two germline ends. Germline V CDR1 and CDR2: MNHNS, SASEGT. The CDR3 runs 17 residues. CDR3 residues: CASSDRRTIPSNQPQHF. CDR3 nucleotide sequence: TGTGCCAGCAGTGACCGTAGGACCATCCCTAGCAATCAGCCCCAGCATTTT.

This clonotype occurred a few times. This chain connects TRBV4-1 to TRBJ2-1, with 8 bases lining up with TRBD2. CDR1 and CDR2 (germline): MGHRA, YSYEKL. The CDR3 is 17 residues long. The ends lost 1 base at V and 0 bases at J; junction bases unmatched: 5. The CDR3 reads CASSQVGTRSSYNEQFF. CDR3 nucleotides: TGCGCCAGCAGCCAAGTCGGGACTAGGAGCTCCTACAATGAGCAGTTCTTC.

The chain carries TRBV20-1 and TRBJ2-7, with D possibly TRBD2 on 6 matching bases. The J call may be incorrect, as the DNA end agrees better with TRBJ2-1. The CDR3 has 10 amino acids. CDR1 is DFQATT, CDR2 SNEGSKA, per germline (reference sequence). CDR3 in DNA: TGCAGTGCGGCGAAGGAGGGACAGTTCTTC. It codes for CSAAKEGQFF.

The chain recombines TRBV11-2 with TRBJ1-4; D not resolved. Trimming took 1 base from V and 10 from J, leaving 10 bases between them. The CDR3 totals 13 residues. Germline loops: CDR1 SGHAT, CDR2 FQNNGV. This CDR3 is CASSLAEHGKLFF. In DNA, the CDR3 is TGTGCCAGCAGCTTAGCAGAGCATGGAAAACTGTTTTTT.

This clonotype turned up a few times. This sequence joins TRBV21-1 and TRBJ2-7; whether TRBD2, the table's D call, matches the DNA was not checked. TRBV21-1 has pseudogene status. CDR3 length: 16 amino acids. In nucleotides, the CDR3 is TGTGCCAGCAGCAATTACGGACTAGCGAAAATCTACGAGCAGTACTTC. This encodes CASSNYGLAKIYEQYF.

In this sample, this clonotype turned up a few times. The CDR3 is CSAIARQSGETQYF. In DNA form, the CDR3 reads TGCAGTGCTATTGCAAGGCAGTCCGGAGAGACCCAGTACTTC. The chain carries TRBV20-1 and TRBJ2-5; no clear D gene. Trimming cost V 4 bases and J 4 bases, with 16 bases left between them. Germline V gives CDR1 DFQATT, CDR2 SNEGSKA (reference sequence). The CDR3 has 14 amino acids.

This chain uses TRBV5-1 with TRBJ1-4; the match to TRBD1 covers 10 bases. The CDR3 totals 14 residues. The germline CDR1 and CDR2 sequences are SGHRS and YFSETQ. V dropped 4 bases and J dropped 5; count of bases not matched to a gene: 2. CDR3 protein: CASSVTGGNEKLFF. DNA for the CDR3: TGCGCCAGCAGCGTGACAGGGGGCAATGAAAAACTGTTTTTT.

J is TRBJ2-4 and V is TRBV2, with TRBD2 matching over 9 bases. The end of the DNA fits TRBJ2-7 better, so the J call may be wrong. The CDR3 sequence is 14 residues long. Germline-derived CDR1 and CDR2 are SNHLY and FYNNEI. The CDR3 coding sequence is TGTGCCAGCAGTGTTGTGGCGGGAGGGGCCGAGCAGTACTTC. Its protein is CASSVVAGGAEQYF.

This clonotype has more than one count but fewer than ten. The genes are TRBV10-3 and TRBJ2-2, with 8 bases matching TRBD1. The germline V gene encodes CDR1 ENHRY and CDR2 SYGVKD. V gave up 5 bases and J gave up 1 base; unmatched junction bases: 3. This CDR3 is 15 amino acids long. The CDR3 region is CAISTGTGNTGELFF. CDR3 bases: TGTGCCATCAGTACCGGGACAGGGAACACCGGGGAGCTGTTTTTT.

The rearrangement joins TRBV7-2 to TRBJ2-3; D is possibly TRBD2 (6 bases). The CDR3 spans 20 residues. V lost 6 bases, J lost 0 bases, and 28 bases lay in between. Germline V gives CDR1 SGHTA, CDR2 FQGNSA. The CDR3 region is CASSNFRDFLLEPSTDTQYF. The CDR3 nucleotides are TGTGCCAGCAGTAACTTCAGGGACTTTCTCTTGGAACCTAGCACAGATACGCAGTATTTT.

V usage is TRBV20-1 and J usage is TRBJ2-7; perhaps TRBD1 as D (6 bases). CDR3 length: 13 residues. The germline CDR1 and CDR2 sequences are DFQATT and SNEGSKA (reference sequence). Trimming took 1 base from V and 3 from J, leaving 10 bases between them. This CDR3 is CSARARGGYEQYF. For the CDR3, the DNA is TGCAGTGCTAGAGCCCGAGGGGGCTACGAGCAGTACTTC.

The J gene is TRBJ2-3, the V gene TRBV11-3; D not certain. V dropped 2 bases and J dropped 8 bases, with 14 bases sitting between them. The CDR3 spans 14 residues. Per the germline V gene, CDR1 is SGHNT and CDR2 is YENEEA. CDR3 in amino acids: CASSLSGRLGTQYF. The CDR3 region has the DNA TGTGCCAGCAGCTTATCTGGGCGGCTGGGTACGCAGTATTTT.

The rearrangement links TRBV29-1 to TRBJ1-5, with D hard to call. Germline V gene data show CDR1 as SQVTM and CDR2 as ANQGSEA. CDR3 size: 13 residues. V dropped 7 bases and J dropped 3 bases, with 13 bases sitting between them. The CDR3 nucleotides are TGCAGCGCTGACTTTGCAGACAATCAGCCCCAGCATTTT. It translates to CSADFADNQPQHF.